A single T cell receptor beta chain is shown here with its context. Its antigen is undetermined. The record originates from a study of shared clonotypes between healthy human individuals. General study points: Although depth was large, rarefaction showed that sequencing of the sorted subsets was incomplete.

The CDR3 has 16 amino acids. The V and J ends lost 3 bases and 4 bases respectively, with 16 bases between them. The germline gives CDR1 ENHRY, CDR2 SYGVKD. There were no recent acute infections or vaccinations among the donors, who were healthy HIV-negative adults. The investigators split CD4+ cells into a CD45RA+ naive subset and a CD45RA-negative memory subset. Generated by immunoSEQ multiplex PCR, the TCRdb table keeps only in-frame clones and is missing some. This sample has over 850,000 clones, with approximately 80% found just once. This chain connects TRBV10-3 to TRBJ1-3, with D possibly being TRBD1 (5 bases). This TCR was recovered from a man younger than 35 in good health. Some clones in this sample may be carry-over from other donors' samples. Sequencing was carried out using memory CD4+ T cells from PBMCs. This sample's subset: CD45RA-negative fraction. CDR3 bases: TGTGCCATCAGTGAACCAGGGTGGGATGCAGGAAACACCATATATTTT. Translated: CAISEPGWDAGNTIYF.